The 13 T cell receptor beta chains given below trace back to one sample, sequenced in a study of PD-L1 blockade in urothelial cancer. Sequencing was performed with immunoSEQ multiplex PCR; in TCRdb, only in-frame clones are kept and a portion is missing. The repertoire has approximately 47,000 clones, 82% of them found once; the top ten carry roughly 1.7%. Time point indicated: pretreatment peripheral blood. Sequencing was performed on PBMCs, taken around atezolizumab (anti-PD-L1) treatment. The receptors derive from a man aged 50 to 60 with urothelial cancer.

The rearrangement joins TRBV6-1 to TRBJ1-1; a weak D match, TRBD1 (6 bases). The CDR3 has 15 amino acids. Germline values: CDR1 MNHNS, CDR2 SASEGT. Trimming removed 7 bases from V and 0 bases from J, with 15 bases in between. The CDR3 loop reads CASTARGGLNTEAFF. The DNA of the CDR3 is TGTGCCAGCACCGCTCGGGGGGGCCTGAACACTGAAGCTTTCTTT.

The chain is built from TRBV5-5 and TRBJ2-1; weak D call: TRBD2 (6 bases). The CDR3 loop spans 14 amino acids. Germline V gene data show CDR1 as SGHKS and CDR2 as YYEKEE (reference sequence). V shed 3 bases and J shed 3 bases, with 10 bases lying between them. DNA for the CDR3: TGTGCCAGCAGCTCGGGACTGAGCTACAATGAGCAGTTCTTC. This codes for CASSSGLSYNEQFF.

The chain is built from TRBV2 and TRBJ1-4; TRBD1 aligns across 8 bases. CDR1 is SNHLY, CDR2 FYNNEI, per germline. The CDR3 contains 16 residues. V was pared by 7 bases and J by 0 bases, with 7 bases of the junction left unmatched. In DNA, the CDR3 is TGTGCCAGCACGGGGACAGGTCTTGCAACTAATGAAAAACTGTTTTTT. Encoded protein: CASTGTGLATNEKLFF.

V usage is TRBV5-6 and J usage is TRBJ2-6, with unresolved D. V lost 0 bases and J 3 bases, leaving 7 bases between the germline ends. Germline lookup yields CDR1 SGHDT and CDR2 YYEEEE. CDR3 length equals 15 residues. CDR3: CASSLDVFGANVLTF. CDR3 sequence (DNA): TGTGCCAGCAGCTTGGATGTCTTTGGGGCCAACGTCCTGACTTTC.

The J gene is TRBJ2-1, the V gene TRBV18, with 7 positions matching TRBD2. CDR1 and CDR2 from the germline V gene are KGHSH and LQKENI. Unmatched junction bases numbered 5, after V lost 6 bases and J lost 0 bases. This CDR3 is built from 15 residues. CDR3 bases: TGTGCCAGCTCGGGCGCGGGGGTCTCCTACAATGAGCAGTTCTTC. This encodes CASSGAGVSYNEQFF.

This rearrangement joins TRBV6-5 to TRBJ1-1; no clear D gene. Germline V gives CDR1 MNHEY, CDR2 SVGAGI. This CDR3 has 13 residues. Trimming pared 6 bases from V and 1 base from J, leaving 9 bases between. In nucleotides, the CDR3 is TGTGCCAGCAGACATGGAGGGAACACTGAAGCTTTCTTT. Protein product: CASRHGGNTEAFF.

The chain couples TRBV30 to TRBJ1-2; D ambiguous. Germline V gene lookup returns CDR1 GTSNPN and CDR2 SVGIG (reference sequence). This CDR3 comprises 15 residues. Trimming pared 1 base from V and 8 bases from J, leaving 20 bases between. CDR3 amino acids: CAWSASWREWNGYTF. In DNA, the CDR3 is TGTGCCTGGAGTGCCTCGTGGAGGGAATGGAACGGCTACACCTTC.

Only a few counts were recorded for this clone. The rearrangement links TRBV19 to TRBJ2-3, with a tentative D call TRBD2 (6 bases). The CDR3 runs to 16 residues. Trimming stripped 5 bases from V and 2 bases from J, with 17 bases between. The germline gives CDR1 LNHDA, CDR2 SQIVND (reference sequence). CDR3 sequence reads: CASSQALSGHTDTQYF. The DNA for the CDR3 is TGTGCCAGTAGTCAGGCCCTTAGCGGTCACACAGATACGCAGTATTTT.

The rearrangement joins TRBV5-1 to TRBJ2-5; TRBD1 agrees at 7 bases. There are 14 residues in the CDR3. Per the germline V gene, CDR1 is SGHRS and CDR2 is YFSETQ. The ends lost 0 bases at V and 5 bases at J; junction bases unmatched: 4. The CDR3, as DNA: TGCGCCAGCAGCTTGGAACAGGGGAAGGAGACCCAGTACTTC. Encoded protein: CASSLEQGKETQYF.

The V call is TRBV19, the J call TRBJ2-5, with D perhaps matching TRBD1 (6 bases). The V and J ends lost 4 bases and 2 bases respectively, with 17 bases between them. Germline V gene sequence: CDR1 LNHDA, CDR2 SQIVND (reference sequence). The CDR3 loop spans 16 amino acids. CDR3 region: CASSSVYRADQETQYF. DNA for the CDR3: TGTGCCAGTAGTAGTGTGTACAGGGCGGATCAAGAGACCCAGTACTTC.

This clone was seen a handful of times. V usage is TRBV4-1 and J usage is TRBJ2-7; 9 bases map to TRBD1. V shed 4 bases, J shed 1 base, and the junction held 5 bases outside the gene matches. CDR1 and CDR2 from the germline V gene are MGHRA and YSYEKL. The CDR3 loop spans 15 amino acids. CDR3 residues: CASSRGQGRSYEQYF. CDR3 in DNA: TGCGCCAGCAGCCGCGGACAGGGGCGATCCTACGAGCAGTACTTC.

The chain uses TRBV5-1 and TRBJ2-7, with D unclear. This CDR3 is 14 amino acids long. Trimming stripped 0 bases from V and 4 bases from J, with 11 bases between. The germline gives CDR1 SGHRS, CDR2 YFSETQ. The CDR3, as DNA: TGCGCCAGCAGCTTGGTACCTGCGGATTACGAGCAGTACTTC. Translation: CASSLVPADYEQYF.

This sequence joins TRBV14 and TRBJ2-2, with D possibly matching TRBD2 (5 bases). V was trimmed by 4 bases and J by 6 bases, leaving 21 bases between them. CDR1 and CDR2 (germline): SGHDN, FVKESK. The CDR3 runs to 17 residues. CDR3 amino acids: CASSPSRGDSRAGELFF. CDR3 sequence (DNA): TGTGCCAGCAGCCCGTCCCGGGGAGACTCTCGGGCCGGGGAGCTGTTTTTT.